The 26 T cell receptor beta chains below all came from one sample that was sequenced in a study of T-cell memory formation after mild COVID-19. TCRdb reprocessed the 5' RACE reads with MiXCR, giving one entry per CDR3 protein. The repertoire holds 340,000 or so distinct CDR3 sequences, with 13% as singletons. Sequenced input: PBMCs or a T cell subset sorted from them (not recorded which). The receptors come from a man aged 18-30 years who had mild COVID-19 (a few samples of this study predate the infection). Cell type and time point are not known.

The J gene is TRBJ2-3, the V gene TRBV5-1; 9 nucleotides agree with TRBD2. There are 16 residues in the CDR3. Trimming at V came to 3 bases and at J to 2 bases, leaving 7 bases not matched to a gene. The germline V gene encodes CDR1 SGHRS and CDR2 YFSETQ. CDR3 region: CASSSVPSGVTDTQYF. Here the CDR3 DNA reads TGCGCCAGCAGCTCGGTTCCTAGCGGGGTCACAGATACGCAGTATTTT. Combining the CDR3 with reference TRBV5-1 and TRBJ2-3 gives the whole variable domain KAGVTQTPRYLIKTRGQQVTLSCSPISGHRSVSWYQQTPGQGLQFLFEYFSETQRNKGNFPGRFSGRQFSNSRSEMNVSTLELGDSALYLCASSSVPSGVTDTQYFGPGTRLTVL.

The genes are TRBV28 and TRBJ1-5; the D is unclear. The CDR3 runs to 15 residues. CDR1 is MDHEN and CDR2 is SYDVKM in the germline V gene. The V gene lost 6 bases and the J gene lost 0 bases, with 12 bases spanning the gap. CDR3 amino acids: CASSPPGNSNQPQHF. The CDR3 bases are TGTGCCAGCAGCCCCCCCGGAAATAGCAATCAGCCCCAGCATTTT.

The chain couples TRBV10-2 to TRBJ2-4, with 14 bases matching TRBD2. This CDR3 contains 14 residues. The germline CDR1 and CDR2 sequences are WSHSY and SAAADI. The trim removed 6 bases at V and 5 bases at J, leaving 0 bases unmatched. CDR3 nucleotide sequence: TGCGCCAGCAGGGGACTAGCGGGGGAAAACATTCAGTACTTC. Amino acids: CASRGLAGENIQYF.

This clonotype occurred many times. The J gene is TRBJ2-1, the V gene TRBV6-5; 7 nucleotides agree with TRBD1. The CDR3 runs 15 residues. Germline V gene sequence: CDR1 MNHEY, CDR2 SVGAGI. The V gene end was trimmed by 6 bases and the J gene end by 2 bases; junction bases not matched to a gene: 7. The CDR3 DNA sequence: TGTGCCAGCAGCCTAGAAGGGGGCGCCTACAATGAGCAGTTCTTC. This codes for CASSLEGGAYNEQFF.

This clonotype was detected only a few times. The J gene is TRBJ2-7, the V gene TRBV14; TRBD2 aligns across 11 bases. Trimming removed 3 bases from V and 5 bases from J; junction bases left unmatched: 3. This CDR3 is built from 14 residues. Germline V CDR1 and CDR2: SGHDN, FVKESK. CDR3: CASSQPLAGDEQYF. Here the CDR3 DNA reads TGTGCCAGCAGCCAGCCACTAGCGGGGGACGAGCAGTACTTC.

The V gene is TRBV20-1, the J gene TRBJ1-1; D gene uncertain. Trimming took 6 bases from V and 5 from J, leaving 22 bases between them. The germline CDR1 and CDR2 sequences are DFQATT and SNEGSKA (reference sequence). CDR3 length equals 15 residues. The CDR3 DNA follows: TGCAGTGCGAGACCGGGATATCCTTTGAGGACTGAAGCTTTCTTT. Translating gives CSARPGYPLRTEAFF.

The chain recombines TRBV12-5 with TRBJ2-1, with 9 bases that match TRBD1. The germline V gene encodes CDR1 LGHNT and CDR2 FRNRAP. Trimming removed 5 bases from V and 6 bases from J; junction bases left unmatched: 5. CDR3 size: 14 residues. This chain's CDR3 is CASGPGTGINEQFF. CDR3 bases: TGTGCTAGTGGTCCCGGGACAGGGATCAATGAGCAGTTCTTC.

This clonotype came up a few times. The chain is built from TRBV29-1 and TRBJ1-4; a possible D gene is TRBD1 (6 bases). Germline CDR1 SQVTM, CDR2 ANQGSEA. CDR3 length: 15 residues. V was clipped by 4 bases and J by 0 bases, with 12 bases between them. The CDR3 DNA reads as TGCAGCGTTGGTGGAGGGGGGACAACTAATGAAAAACTGTTTTTT. Its protein is CSVGGGGTTNEKLFF.

This clonotype was seen repeatedly, ten times or more. The DNA of the CDR3 is TGTGCCAGCAGCCCCGAGCGCCTCAGCTCCTACAATGAGCAGTTCTTC. Amino acids: CASSPERLSSYNEQFF. J is TRBJ2-1 and V is TRBV6-5; D gene ambiguous. V was pared by 6 bases and J by 0 bases, with 15 bases between. Germline-derived CDR1 and CDR2 are MNHEY and SVGAGI. CDR3 length: 16 residues.

This clonotype came up a few times. The chain employs TRBV29-1 and TRBJ1-1, with D uncertain. The CDR3 has 12 residues. Germline-derived CDR1 and CDR2 are SQVTM and ANQGSEA. V was pared by 3 bases and J by 3 bases, with 8 bases between. This chain's CDR3 is CSVESEDTEAFF. CDR3 nucleotides: TGCAGCGTTGAGTCCGAGGACACTGAAGCTTTCTTT.

This clonotype was seen many times. The rearrangement uses TRBV4-3 and TRBJ1-2; 8 positions match TRBD1. V was pared by 0 bases and J by 4 bases, with 1 base of the junction left unmatched. The CDR3 has 14 amino acids. The germline CDR1 and CDR2 sequences are LGHNA and YSLEER. The CDR3 here is CASSQDRGLYGYTF. In DNA, the CDR3 is TGCGCCAGCAGCCAAGACAGGGGGCTCTATGGCTACACCTTC.

The genes are TRBV20-1 and TRBJ1-1; D uncertain. The CDR3 is made up of 15 amino acids. CDR1 and CDR2 (germline): DFQATT, SNEGSKA (reference sequence). The ends were cut back, 3 bases at V and 0 bases at J, with 14 bases in the middle. The CDR3 nucleotides read TGCAGTGCTAGTCCAAATCGGGTGCTGAACACTGAAGCTTTCTTT. This codes for CSASPNRVLNTEAFF.

This clonotype was counted a few times. The chain employs TRBV7-9 and TRBJ2-1, with TRBD1 identical over 7 bases. The CDR3 length is 12 residues. The germline gives CDR1 SEHNR, CDR2 FQNEAQ (reference sequence). The J segment lost 15 bases and the V segment lost 1 base, leaving 6 bases of the junction unmatched. DNA for the CDR3: TGTGCCAGCAGCTTAGGGGGACAGTACCCGTTCTTC. Translated, it gives CASSLGGQYPFF.

This clonotype occurred a few times. V usage is TRBV19 and J usage is TRBJ1-2, with D tentatively TRBD1 (6 bases). Germline-derived CDR1 and CDR2 are LNHDA and SQIVND (reference sequence). Deletions cut 4 bases from V and 4 bases from J, with 22 bases between. The CDR3 consists of 17 residues. The CDR3 bases are TGTGCCAGTAGTAGCAGGGGCGTAAACCCCGGGATCTATGGCTACACCTTC. Its protein product is CASSSRGVNPGIYGYTF. Filled out from reference TRBV19 and TRBJ1-2, the complete variable domain reads DGGITQSPKYLFRKEGQNVTLSCEQNLNHDAMYWYRQDPGQGLRLIYYSQIVNDFQKGDIAEGYSVSREKKESFPLTVTSAQKNPTAFYLCASSSRGVNPGIYGYTFGSGTRLTVV.

This chain links TRBV6-5 with TRBJ1-3; D might be TRBD1 (6 bases). Germline lookup yields CDR1 MNHEY and CDR2 SVGAGI. The V gene lost 9 bases and the J gene lost 4 bases, with 16 bases spanning the gap. The CDR3 has 14 amino acids. CDR3 loop: CASFKQGPGNTIYF. For the CDR3, the DNA is TGTGCCAGTTTCAAACAGGGTCCGGGAAACACCATATATTTT.

The chain is built from TRBV30 and TRBJ2-1, with D perhaps TRBD2 (7 bases). Between the trimmed V and J ends, which lost 7 bases and 3 bases, there was a span of 16 bases. CDR3 length equals 14 residues. CDR1 GTSNPN and CDR2 SVGIG come from the germline V gene (reference sequence). CDR3 DNA sequence: TGTGCCTCAACCCCCGGGGGGCACTACAATGAGCAGTTCTTC. Its translation: CASTPGGHYNEQFF. The full variable domain, in which reference TRBV30 and TRBJ2-1 provide the parts outside the CDR3, is SQTIHQWPATLVQPVGSPLSLECTVEGTSNPNLYWYRQAAGRGLQLLFYSVGIGQISSEVPQNLSASRPQDRQFILSSKKLLLSDSGFYLCASTPGGHYNEQFFGPGTRLTVL.

The chain uses TRBV29-1 and TRBJ1-3; TRBD1 matches 9 bases. Germline V gives CDR1 SQVTM, CDR2 ANQGSEA. The length of the CDR3 is 19 residues. V lost 7 bases, J lost 0 bases, and 19 bases stayed unmatched. DNA of the CDR3: TGCAGCGCTGTACCGGGACAGGGAAAAGGAGGATTCTCTGGAAACACCATATATTTT. Protein product: CSAVPGQGKGGFSGNTIYF.

This chain links TRBV6-2 or TRBV6-3 with TRBJ2-7; D unclear. The CDR3 is 14 amino acids. V shed 4 bases and J shed 3 bases, with 13 bases lying between them. Germline CDR1 reads MNHEY; CDR2 reads SVGEGT. CDR3 DNA: TGTGCCAGCAGTTCGACGGCCCCGATCTACGAGCAGTACGTC. It yields the protein CASSSTAPIYEQYV.

In its sample, this clonotype was seen a few times. The chain has TRBV28 and TRBJ1-5; D ambiguous. Germline CDR1 and CDR2: MDHEN and SYDVKM. There are 13 residues in the CDR3. The V gene lost 5 bases and the J gene lost 3 bases, with 8 bases spanning the gap. The CDR3 bases are TGTGCCAGCAGTGGGCAGTACAATCAGCCCCAGCATTTT. It is translated as CASSGQYNQPQHF.

The sample holds many counts of this clonotype. This chain's CDR3 is CASSPYGKTGATEAFF. The CDR3 DNA reads TGTGCCAGCAGCCCCTACGGGAAGACGGGGGCCACTGAAGCTTTCTTT. The rearrangement joins TRBV7-2 to TRBJ1-1; D might be TRBD1 (6 bases). V dropped 5 bases and J dropped 4 bases, with 20 bases sitting between them. Per the germline V gene, CDR1 is SGHTA and CDR2 is FQGNSA. The CDR3 runs to 16 residues.

The chain links TRBV6-2 or TRBV6-3 to TRBJ1-1; 7 nucleotides match TRBD1. The CDR3 length is 12 residues. Germline V lookup: CDR1 MNHEY, CDR2 SVGEGT. The V gene end was trimmed by 5 bases and the J gene end by 10 bases; junction bases not matched to a gene: 7. The CDR3 region is CASSQNRGRAFF. CDR3 coding DNA: TGTGCCAGCAGTCAAAACAGGGGCAGAGCTTTCTTT.

The chain uses TRBV3-1 and TRBJ2-1, with 8 bases matching TRBD2. J lost 0 bases, V lost 4 bases, and 5 bases had no gene match. This CDR3 contains 16 residues. Germline values: CDR1 LGHDT, CDR2 YNNKEL (reference sequence). DNA for the CDR3: TGTGCCAGCAGCCGACGACTAGCGCTCTCCTACAATGAGCAGTTCTTC. Translating gives CASSRRLALSYNEQFF.

CDR3: CASSLIGQTHTDTQYF. The CDR3 DNA reads as TGTGCCAGCAGCTTAATCGGGCAGACACACACAGATACGCAGTATTTT. The genes are TRBV7-3 and TRBJ2-3; D is ambiguous. Per germline, CDR1 SGHTA and CDR2 FQGTGA. V shed 1 base and J shed 2 bases, with 13 bases lying between them. This CDR3 spans 16 amino acids.

Ten or more counts support this clonotype. The chain is built from TRBV18 and TRBJ2-7; D possibly corresponds to TRBD1 (6 bases). V dropped 6 bases and J dropped 5 bases, with 11 bases sitting between them. Germline CDR1 is KGHSH and CDR2 is LQKENI. The CDR3 has 12 amino acids. In nucleotides, the CDR3 is TGTGCCAGCTCCCCGTCAGGGGACGAGCAGTACGTC. Translation gives CASSPSGDEQYV.

This clonotype was found a few times. V usage is TRBV10-1 and J usage is TRBJ1-2, with no clear D. This CDR3 has 16 amino acids. The V gene's germline CDR1 is WNHNN and CDR2 SYGVQD (reference sequence). V lost 3 bases and J 4 bases, leaving 18 bases between the germline ends. CDR3 nucleotide sequence: TGCGCCAGCAGTGACTTCCGAGACGGTGGGGTCTATGGCTACACCTTC. It is translated as CASSDFRDGGVYGYTF.

Only a few counts were recorded for this clonotype. Written as DNA, the CDR3 is TGTGCCAGCAGTTTGGCGACAGGGTTGGGTGGCTACACCTTC. It codes for CASSLATGLGGYTF. The chain uses TRBV27 and TRBJ1-2, with 7 bases fitting TRBD1. With V trimmed by 3 bases and J by 7 bases, 8 bases remained unmatched. The V gene's germline CDR1 is MNHEY and CDR2 SMNVEV (reference sequence). The CDR3 is 14 residues long.